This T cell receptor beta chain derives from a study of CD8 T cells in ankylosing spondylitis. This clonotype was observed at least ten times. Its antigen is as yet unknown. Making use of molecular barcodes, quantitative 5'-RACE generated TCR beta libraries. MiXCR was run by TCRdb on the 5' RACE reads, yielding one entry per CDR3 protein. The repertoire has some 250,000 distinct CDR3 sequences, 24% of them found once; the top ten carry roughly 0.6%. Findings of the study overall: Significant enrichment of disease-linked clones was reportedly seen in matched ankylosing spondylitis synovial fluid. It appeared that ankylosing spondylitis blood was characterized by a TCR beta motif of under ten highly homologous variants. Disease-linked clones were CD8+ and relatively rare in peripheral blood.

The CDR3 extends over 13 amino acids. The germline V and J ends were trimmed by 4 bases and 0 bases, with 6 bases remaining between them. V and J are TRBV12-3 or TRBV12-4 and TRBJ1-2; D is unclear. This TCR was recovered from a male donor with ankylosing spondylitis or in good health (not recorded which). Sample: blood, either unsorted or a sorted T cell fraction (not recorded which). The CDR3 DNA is TGTGCCAGCAGTTCGGGAGCTAACTATGGCTACACCTTC. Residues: CASSSGANYGYTF.